The 10 T cell receptor beta chains reported below all come from one sample, sequenced in a study of tumor-infiltrating lymphocytes in localized non-small cell lung cancer (dated by TCRdb to about 2021). To prepare the library, the immunoSEQ multiplex PCR assay was applied. The clones in this table, taken by TCRdb from immuneACCESS, are in-frame only. Not every clone is retained; where verified, under half of the shortfall comes from an unresolved V gene, and the cause of the rest is unknown. For this sample the table gives 8,000 to 9,500 clones, of which roughly 80% were detected only once. The ten largest clones capture 10% to 15% of the sample. Sequenced input: uninvolved lung tissue not adjacent to the tumor. These receptors were taken from a human donor with non-small cell lung cancer.

This chain uses TRBV18 with TRBJ1-6; D not resolved. Germline assignment: CDR1 KGHSH and CDR2 LQKENI. This CDR3 is 12 amino acids long. Trimming cost V 3 bases and J 7 bases, with 4 bases left between them. For the CDR3, the DNA is TGTGCCAGCTCACCCGACAATTCACCCCTCCACTTT. As protein: CASSPDNSPLHF.

The CDR3 loop is CSVPGSGYTYGYTF. Written as DNA, the CDR3 is TGCAGCGTTCCGGGGTCAGGGTACACCTATGGCTACACCTTC. J is TRBJ1-2 and V is TRBV29-1, with a possible D match to TRBD1 (5 bases). V shed 5 bases and J shed 4 bases, with 17 bases lying between them. The CDR3 loop spans 14 amino acids. From germline, CDR1 is SQVTM and CDR2 ANQGSEA.

This sequence joins TRBV29-1 and TRBJ2-7; D not resolved. Germline V gene lookup returns CDR1 SQVTM and CDR2 ANQGSEA. The CDR3 has 12 residues. Trimming took off 4 bases at V and 3 bases at J, with 10 bases between the two ends. CDR3 sequence (DNA): TGCAGCGTTGGACACAGCTACTACGAGCAGTACTTC. This codes for CSVGHSYYEQYF.

The table lists this clone with a count of one. The chain couples TRBV18 to TRBJ2-2; 9 positions agree with TRBD2. Germline V gene sequence: CDR1 KGHSH, CDR2 LQKENI. V shed 1 base and J 3 bases; nucleotides not matched to a gene: 0. CDR3 length: 15 residues. CDR3 loop: CASSPLAGDTGELFF. DNA for the CDR3: TGTGCCAGCTCACCACTAGCGGGAGACACCGGGGAGCTGTTTTTT.

This clone has more than one count but fewer than ten. The chain employs TRBV6-1 and TRBJ1-2; unclear D gene. This CDR3 spans 12 amino acids. Trimming left V 4 bases short and J 5 bases short, with 8 bases between. Germline V gene lookup returns CDR1 MNHNS and CDR2 SASEGT. For the CDR3, the DNA is TGTGCCAGCAGTGGGTGGTCGTATGGCTACACCTTC. Translating it yields CASSGWSYGYTF.

This clone has only a few counts. This sequence joins TRBV7-8 and TRBJ2-5, with a tentative D call TRBD1 (5 bases). The V end was cut by 8 bases, the J end by 2 bases, with 15 bases between. The CDR3 is 14 residues long. The V gene's germline CDR1 is SGHVS and CDR2 FQNEAQ. CDR3 bases: TGTGCCAGCGTCCTTTGGACACCTCAAGAGACCCAGTACTTC. This sequence encodes CASVLWTPQETQYF.

The chain is built from TRBV5-6 and TRBJ2-1; D assignment may be TRBD1 or TRBD2 (5 bases each). The germline CDR1 and CDR2 sequences are SGHDT and YYEEEE. Between the trimmed V and J ends, which lost 2 bases and 1 base, there was a span of 7 bases. CDR3 length: 14 amino acids. The CDR3 loop is CASSFGASYNEQFF. Here the CDR3 DNA reads TGTGCCAGCAGCTTCGGGGCTTCCTACAATGAGCAGTTCTTC.

The chain combines TRBV9 with TRBJ2-3; 11 bases are a match to TRBD2. J was trimmed by 0 bases and V by 0 bases; bases with no gene match: 15. The V gene's germline CDR1 is SGDLS and CDR2 YYNGEE. The CDR3 spans 21 residues. CDR3 DNA sequence: TGTGCCAGCAGCGTAGAGTTGGTACTAGCGGGAGATGCTTCTAGCACAGATACGCAGTATTTT. Translated: CASSVELVLAGDASSTDTQYF.

The gene calls are TRBV5-1 and TRBJ2-6; maybe TRBD1 (6 bases). Germline loops: CDR1 SGHRS, CDR2 YFSETQ. This CDR3 region has 17 residues. Trimming left V 0 bases short and J 3 bases short, with 13 bases between. The CDR3 protein is CASSLVAGEFGANVLTF. The DNA of the CDR3 is TGCGCCAGCAGCTTGGTTGCAGGGGAGTTTGGGGCCAACGTCCTGACTTTC.

V usage is TRBV5-6 and J usage is TRBJ1-1; D gene ambiguous. The CDR3 has 13 amino acids. Germline V gene sequence: CDR1 SGHDT, CDR2 YYEEEE. V was pared by 0 bases and J by 5 bases, with 8 bases between. The CDR3 region has the DNA TGTGCCAGCAGCTTGGCGGCGCGGACTGAAGCTTTCTTT. This codes for CASSLAARTEAFF.